One TCR beta chain is described in this entry. What this receptor recognizes is not known. The record has no base qualities; no much larger clone is one base away. The data are from a study of blood T cell repertoires in COVID-19 (dated by TCRdb to about 2020). Background for the entire study: Samples from collaborators originated in the United States, Italy and Spain and spanned both the acute and convalescent phases of COVID-19. The material from the prospective study consisted of cDNA or gDNA derived from T cells, B-cell-depleted T cells, or PBMCs. Subjects who had been exposed to COVID-19, were actively infected with it, or had recovered from it provided the deeply sampled blood TCRbeta repertoires that made up the dataset. The repertoires were released in a freely available public database meant as a resource for research on the immune response to SARS-CoV-2. Samples came from the ongoing ImmuneRACE study (first 160 participants) plus 1,254 subjects from 6 global collaborators. The sample metadata nearly always contained a de-identified subject ID, COVID-19 status, age in years and sex. Where available, HLA class I and class II types were taken from metadata supplied by the sample provider and were not determined by assay-based typing.

The germline V gene encodes CDR1 ENHRY and CDR2 SYGVKD. V ends up 3 bases short and J 12 bases short, with an unmatched junction base count of 14. The CDR3 goes from the cysteine to the phenylalanine over 16 residues. Only the CDR3 portion is preserved as DNA: 48 bases, with reading frame beginning at the first base. Whole blood was collected in K2EDTA tubes by collaborating institutions according to the institutions' own protocols. For TCRbeta analysis, collaborators shipped samples in one of three forms: frozen whole blood, isolated PBMCs, or DNA extracted from either of those sample types. The immunoSEQ Assay, a bias-controlled multiplex PCR, was used to amplify TCRbeta CDR3 regions from genomic DNA. The paper's data handling went like this. Nucleated cell counts per sample were estimated from amplification of reference gene primers within the assay. Sequence reads were collapsed and filtered to measure the absolute abundance of every unique TCRbeta CDR3 rearrangement. Productive Simpson clonality was computed per sample as the square root of Simpson's diversity index over productive rearrangements. Drawn from immuneACCESS, this table holds only the in-frame rearrangements with V and J called that TCRdb kept. Clones are partly lost; checked studies trace under half to an unresolved V gene and leave the rest unexplained. V and J calls and clone size are those listed in that table; D and trimming were worked out from the DNA. The sample table lists about 15,000 clones, approximately 88% of them with a count of one. Jointly, the top ten make up roughly 8.5% of the sample.

The paper as a whole reports these results and caveats: Clinical and demographic metadata were provided uncurated, with the amount varying by source and participant.

The origin of this receptor is a human donor in a cohort sampled during active COVID-19. The sequenced material came from peripheral blood. The V and J segments used are TRBV10-3 and TRBJ2-1, with 10 bases aligning to TRBD2. In nucleotides, the sequence is TGTGCCATCAGTGAAGCTAGCGGGAGTGTCTCTTCGGGGCAGTTCTTC. Protein translation: CAISEASGSVSSGQFF.